This is a list of T cell receptor beta chains from one sample in a study of T cells in tuberculosis. TCRdb keeps only in-frame clones here, not all; method: immunoSEQ multiplex PCR. This sample has tens of thousands of clones, with under 95% found just once. The specimen was PBMCs, collected at tuberculosis diagnosis. All receptors derive from an adult with tuberculosis. The CDR3 runs from the conserved cysteine through the conserved F or W. D genes are given only for firm matches. Expanded clones are given a class, and other clones once, few, many or no size at all.

clone size	V gene	J gene	D gene	CDR3 DNA	CDR3 protein
NA	TRBV5-6	TRBJ2-6	NA	TGTGCCAGCAGCCGGTCGTCTGGGGCCAACGTCCTGACTTTC	CASSRSSGANVLTF
NA	TRBV21-1	TRBJ1-2	NA	TGTGCCAGCAGCCCCCGCCGTTGGCAGGGGGCGGATGGCTACACCTTC	CASSPRRWQGADGYTF
NA	TRBV2	TRBJ1-5	TRBD1	TGTGCCAGTAATGGGGGGCAGGGGGCTTATCAGCCCCAGCATTTT	CASNGGQGAYQPQHF
NA	TRBV7-6	TRBJ2-1	NA	TGTGCCAGCAGCCGAGACAGCTATAGCTCCTACAATGAGCAGTTCTTC	CASSRDSYSSYNEQFF
NA	TRBV19	TRBJ2-1	TRBD2	TGTGCCAGTAGTCCTAGCGGGGGCCTGAACAATGAGCAGTTCTTC	CASSPSGGLNNEQFF
NA	TRBV6-6	TRBJ1-3	NA	TGTGCCAGCAGTCCAACGACACCTGGAAACACCATATATTTT	CASSPTTPGNTIYF
NA	TRBV15	TRBJ2-5	NA	TGTGCCACCAGCAGAGGGGGAAGGGGTTCGGAGACCCAGTACTTC	CATSRGGRGSETQYF
NA	TRBV7-2	TRBJ1-5	NA	TGTGCCAGCAGCTCCTTCCATCAGCCCCAGCATTTT	CASSSFHQPQHF
NA	TRBV4-3	TRBJ2-3	TRBD2	TGCGCCAGCAGCCAAGAGATGCCTAGCGGGGGCACAGATACGCAGTATTTT	CASSQEMPSGGTDTQYF
NA	TRBV5-8	TRBJ2-7	NA	TGTGCCAGCAGCAGGGATAGGGGGTACCAATTCTACGAGCAGTACTTC	CASSRDRGYQFYEQYF
NA	TRBV30	TRBJ1-1	NA	TGTGCCTGGGATCGGGGGGTGAACACTGAAGCTTTCTTT	CAWDRGVNTEAFF
NA	TRBV7-3	TRBJ2-6	TRBD1	TGTGCCAGCCGGACAGGGGGCTCTTCGGGGGCCAACGTCCTGACTTTC	CASRTGGSSGANVLTF
NA	TRBV6-6	TRBJ2-6	NA	TGTGCCAGCAATATGGGGGAGGTGGGGGCCAACGTCCTGACTTTC	CASNMGEVGANVLTF
NA	TRBV30	TRBJ2-3	TRBD2	TGTGCCGTCGCCCGGACTAGTGTGGCAGATACGCAGTATTTT	CAVARTSVADTQYF
NA	TRBV4-1	TRBJ2-5	NA	TGCGCCAGCAGCCAGGGGCTACAAGAGACCCAGTACTTC	CASSQGLQETQYF
NA	TRBV28	TRBJ1-2	TRBD1	TGTGCCAGCAGAAGGACATTAGGACAGGGGGCGATCGCGAACTATGGCTACACCTTC	CASRRTLGQGAIANYGYTF
NA	TRBV4-1	TRBJ2-4	NA	TGCGCCAGCAGCCAAGGCCAGGTGGAAAACATTCAGTACTTC	CASSQGQVENIQYF
NA	TRBV19	TRBJ1-1	NA	TGTGCCAGTAGTAACTCCAGAAGAGGGGGCACTGAAGCTTTCTTT	CASSNSRRGGTEAFF
once	TRBV19	TRBJ1-4	TRBD1	TGTGCCAGTAGTGGGACAGGGAGTTTAGAGAATGAAAAACTGTTTTTT	CASSGTGSLENEKLFF
NA	TRBV27	TRBJ2-5	TRBD1	TGTGCCAGCAGTTTATTCCCGGGACAGGGGTCAGAGACCCAGTACTTC	CASSLFPGQGSETQYF
NA	TRBV7-8	TRBJ1-1	NA	TGTGCCGGATCACAGGGTCTAAGGGACACTGAAGCTTTCTTT	CAGSQGLRDTEAFF
NA	TRBV7-2	TRBJ1-4	TRBD1	TGTGCCAGCAGCTTGAGACAGGGGTCTACTAATGAAAAACTGTTTTTT	CASSLRQGSTNEKLFF
NA	TRBV7-2	TRBJ2-7	TRBD1	TGTGCCAGCAGCTTAATCGGGACAGGGGTTGAGCAGTACTTC	CASSLIGTGVEQYF
NA	TRBV6-1	TRBJ1-5	NA	TGTGCCAGCAGTGAGGCGGGTTATAGCAATCAGCCCCAGCATTTT	CASSEAGYSNQPQHF
NA	TRBV19	TRBJ1-2	TRBD1	TGTGCCAGTAGTATAGATCGGGGGACAGCGGTCGGCTACACCTTC	CASSIDRGTAVGYTF
NA	TRBV12-5	TRBJ1-1	NA	TGTGCTAGTGGCAGGCAGGCAGGGCCGCGAATCGCTGAAGCTTTCTTT	CASGRQAGPRIAEAFF
NA	TRBV2	TRBJ1-2	NA	TGTGCCAGCAAGTTCTACTCGACAGGAAACTATGGCTACACCTTC	CASKFYSTGNYGYTF
NA	TRBV6-5	TRBJ2-5	NA	TGTGCCAGCAGCCGGGGGACAGCAACTCAAGAGACCCAGTACTTC	CASSRGTATQETQYF
NA	TRBV6-1	TRBJ1-6	NA	TGTGCCAGCACCCCGACAGAAACGGGTTCACCCCTCCACTTT	CASTPTETGSPLHF
NA	TRBV7-8	TRBJ2-7	NA	TGTGCCAGCAGCTTTAACAGGGAAACCTCTACGTCGCAGTACTTC	CASSFNRETSTSQYF
NA	TRBV5-6	TRBJ2-2	NA	TGTGCCAGCAGCTGGGGCCGGGGAGGCGGGGAGCTGTTTTTT	CASSWGRGGGELFF
NA	TRBV19	TRBJ1-2	NA	TGTGCCAGTAGTGAGTGGGGGCAGAGTGGCTACACCTTC	CASSEWGQSGYTF
NA	TRBV6-5	TRBJ2-1	NA	TGTGCCAGCAGCCTAACCGACTCAGGGTACAATGAGCAGTTCTTC	CASSLTDSGYNEQFF
NA	TRBV19	TRBJ1-1	NA	TGTGCCAGTACCCCCGAGATTATCACTGAAGCTTTCTTT	CASTPEIITEAFF
NA	TRBV29-1	TRBJ2-7	NA	TGCAGCGTTGAGATCCAGGGTTCACACGAGCAGTACTTC	CSVEIQGSHEQYF
NA	TRBV7-2	TRBJ1-2	TRBD1	TGTGCCAGCAGCTTACACAGGGGAGGTGGCTACACCTTC	CASSLHRGGGYTF
NA	TRBV9	TRBJ1-6	NA	TGTGCCAGCAGCGACGGCCCCGGGGTTTCCTATAATTCACCCCTCCACTTT	CASSDGPGVSYNSPLHF
NA	TRBV5-6	TRBJ1-1	NA	TGTGCCAGCAGCTTGGATACGGGAAGGGACACTGAAGCTTTCTTT	CASSLDTGRDTEAFF
NA	TRBV14	TRBJ1-6	NA	TGTGCCAGCAGCCAAGAGACAGCGCTCTATTCACCCCTCCACTTT	CASSQETALYSPLHF
NA	TRBV7-8	TRBJ2-5	TRBD2	TGTGCCAGCAGCGTGACTAGCGGGGGGGAGACCCAGTACTTC	CASSVTSGGETQYF
NA	TRBV27	TRBJ2-6	NA	TGTGCCAGCACAAGTGAGTTCTCTGGGGCCAACGTCCTGACTTTC	CASTSEFSGANVLTF
NA	TRBV5-8	TRBJ1-2	NA	TGTGCCAGCAGCTTTAGGGGCGGGGCTTCCACTGGCTACACCTTC	CASSFRGGASTGYTF
NA	TRBV27	TRBJ1-2	TRBD1	TGTGCCAGCAGTACCCGACAGGGTGGTGGGGTTGGCTACACCTTC	CASSTRQGGGVGYTF
NA	TRBV11-2	TRBJ1-5	NA	TGTGCCAGCAGCTTAGAATCTGGAGGGCCCCAGCATTTT	CASSLESGGPQHF
NA	TRBV4-3	TRBJ1-5	TRBD1	TGCGCCAGCAGCCCTTCTTTAAGACAGGGGAGCGGGCAGCCCCAGCATTTT	CASSPSLRQGSGQPQHF
NA	TRBV7-3	TRBJ2-2	NA	TGTGCCAGCAGCTTAAGCCACACGAACACCGGGGAGCTGTTTTTT	CASSLSHTNTGELFF
NA	TRBV28	TRBJ1-1	NA	TGTGCCAGCAGGGAGGGGTGGAACACTGAAGCTTTCTTT	CASREGWNTEAFF
few	TRBV6-6	TRBJ2-1	TRBD2	TGTGCCAGCAGTCCTCTCGGGACTAGCGGGGGTAATGAGCAGTTCTTC	CASSPLGTSGGNEQFF
NA	TRBV28	TRBJ1-2	NA	TGTGCCAGCAGTTTGGGCCAGTTCATTAACTATGGCTACACCTTC	CASSLGQFINYGYTF
NA	TRBV30	TRBJ1-5	NA	TGTGCCTGGAACAGGGACAATCAGCCCCAGCATTTT	CAWNRDNQPQHF
NA	TRBV4-2	TRBJ2-5	NA	TGTGCCAGCAGCCAAGATAGGGGGCAAGAGACCCAGTACTTC	CASSQDRGQETQYF
NA	TRBV27	TRBJ2-3	TRBD2	TGTGCCAGCAGTTTAGCTAGCGGGGGGGCTTCAAGCACAGATACGCAGTATTTT	CASSLASGGASSTDTQYF
few	TRBV5-1	TRBJ1-2	NA	TGCGCCAGCAGGGGGCAGACTTCCTATGGCTACACCTTC	CASRGQTSYGYTF
NA	TRBV11-2	TRBJ2-7	NA	TGTGCCAGCAGCTTGGGCACAGGGCCTCCCTACGAGCAGTACTTC	CASSLGTGPPYEQYF
NA	TRBV7-2	TRBJ1-4	NA	TGTGCCAGCAGCTTAGTGGCGGATGAAAAACTGTTTTTT	CASSLVADEKLFF
NA	TRBV6-5	TRBJ2-3	NA	TGTGCCAGCAGCCCCAGCGGCGGGGCCACAGATACGCAGTATTTT	CASSPSGGATDTQYF
NA	TRBV6-5	TRBJ1-2	TRBD1	TGTGCCATCCGACAGGGTCGTTTCGGCTACACCTTC	CAIRQGRFGYTF